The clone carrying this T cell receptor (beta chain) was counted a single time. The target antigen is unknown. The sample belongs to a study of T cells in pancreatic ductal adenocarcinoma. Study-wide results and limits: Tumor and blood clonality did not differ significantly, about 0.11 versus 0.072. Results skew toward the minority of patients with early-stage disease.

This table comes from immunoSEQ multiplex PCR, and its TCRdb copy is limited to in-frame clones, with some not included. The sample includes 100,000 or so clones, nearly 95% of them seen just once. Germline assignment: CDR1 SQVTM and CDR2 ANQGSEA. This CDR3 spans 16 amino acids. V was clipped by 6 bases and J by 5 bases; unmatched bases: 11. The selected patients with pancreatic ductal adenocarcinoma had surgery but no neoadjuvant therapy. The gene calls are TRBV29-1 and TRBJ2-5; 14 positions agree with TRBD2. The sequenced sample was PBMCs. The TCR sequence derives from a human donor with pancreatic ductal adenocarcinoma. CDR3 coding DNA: TGCAGCGTGATGGGACTAGCGGGAGTGATGGCGGAGACCCAGTACTTC. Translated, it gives CSVMGLAGVMAETQYF.